This T cell receptor (beta chain) came from a study of long-term antiretroviral therapy in people with HIV. Whole-study context: There is a gap of about a decade between the earliest samples and the later 2015 immediate-ART recommendation.

Study-wide findings and caveats: Pre-ART expanded TRB clones stayed dominant throughout, though often decreasing after ART.

An immunoSEQ assay, version v3.0, was performed at survey level. Target depth was about 40,000-50,000 T-cell genomes per sample. Sequencing used immunoSEQ multiplex PCR; TCRdb keeps in-frame clones, though not all of them. The table includes around 15,000 clones, 84% detected once. With regard to this clone: Its specificity is unknown.

The CDR3 runs to 10 residues. Trimming removed 6 bases from V and 9 bases from J, with 8 bases in between. CDR1 and CDR2 (germline): SGHAT, FQNNGV. The sequences come from unsorted PBMCs, collected 0.1 years after starting antiretroviral therapy. The chain carries TRBV11-2 and TRBJ1-1; perhaps TRBD1 as D (5 bases). The TCR was taken from a young man with HIV. Here the CDR3 reads CASSGGKAFF. The CDR3 coding sequence is TGTGCCAGCAGTGGGGGAAAAGCTTTCTTT.